This T cell receptor (beta chain) appears in the sequencing data of a study of T-cell memory formation after mild COVID-19. This CDR3 region has 12 residues. The germline V gene has CDR1 DFQATT and CDR2 SNEGSKA (reference sequence). TCRdb fed the 5' RACE reads into MiXCR, producing one record per CDR3 protein. The sample lists approximately 300,000 distinct CDR3 sequences; 7% to 10% were seen once. Turning to this clonotype: As yet, its antigen is unknown.

Study results and limitations: Pre-infection memory held some responding clones, suggesting pre-existing cross-reactive T cells responded. Among contracting clones, CD4+ were mainly CM/EM and CD8+ enriched in EMRA.

The sequenced sample was PBMCs or a T cell subset sorted from them (not recorded which). The sequence was obtained from a man aged 18 to 35 who had mild COVID-19 (a few samples of this study predate the infection). Cell type and time point are not known. The V gene is TRBV20-1, the J gene TRBJ2-7; a possible D gene is TRBD2 (6 bases). CDR3 DNA sequence: TGCAGTGCGAGAGGGACTTTCGCCGAGCAGTACGTC. Its protein is CSARGTFAEQYV.